The source of this TCR beta chain is a study of cytomegalovirus exposure and HLA in healthy donors. Study findings and constraints: In a later analysis, a genetic analysis reported fewer productive-TCR N-insertions in an Asian-associated ancestry cluster than the cohort average. Sequencing artifact likely explains a cluster of highly shared sequence variants.

V lost 8 bases to trimming and J lost 3 bases, with 19 bases between them. The CDR3 has 15 residues. In germline, CDR1 is MDHEN, CDR2 SYDVKM. A multiplex PCR was run with 60 Vbeta primers and 13 Jbeta primers. Produced via immunoSEQ multiplex PCR; TCRdb's table is partial and in-frame only. Counted here are some 190,000 clones, roughly 77% occurring once; the ten biggest clones make up roughly 2.8%. A note on this clone: Its antigen remains unknown.

V and J are TRBV28 and TRBJ1-1; the D gene is possibly TRBD1 (5 bases). This receptor was obtained from a woman in her twenties or thirties in good health and CMV-seropositive. Sequences were obtained from PBMCs. The CDR3 protein is CASREGIFYDTEAFF. The CDR3 bases are TGTGCCAGCCGGGAGGGGATTTTTTACGACACTGAAGCTTTCTTT.